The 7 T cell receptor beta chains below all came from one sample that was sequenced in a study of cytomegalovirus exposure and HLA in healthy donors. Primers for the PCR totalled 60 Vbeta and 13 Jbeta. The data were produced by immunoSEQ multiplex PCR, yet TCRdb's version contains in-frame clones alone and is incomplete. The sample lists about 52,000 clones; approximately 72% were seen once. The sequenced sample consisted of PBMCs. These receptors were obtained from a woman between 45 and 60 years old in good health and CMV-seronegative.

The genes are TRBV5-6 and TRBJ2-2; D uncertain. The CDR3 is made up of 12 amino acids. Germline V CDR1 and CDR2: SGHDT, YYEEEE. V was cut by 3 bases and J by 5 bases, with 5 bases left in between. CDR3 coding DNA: TGTGCCAGCAGCTGGAGTACCGGGGAGCTGTTTTTT. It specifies CASSWSTGELFF.

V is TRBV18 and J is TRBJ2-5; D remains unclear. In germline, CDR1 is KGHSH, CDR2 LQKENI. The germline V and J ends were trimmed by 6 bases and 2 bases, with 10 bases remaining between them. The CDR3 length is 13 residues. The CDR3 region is CASSLPEQETQYF. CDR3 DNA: TGTGCCAGCTCTCTACCGGAGCAAGAGACCCAGTACTTC.

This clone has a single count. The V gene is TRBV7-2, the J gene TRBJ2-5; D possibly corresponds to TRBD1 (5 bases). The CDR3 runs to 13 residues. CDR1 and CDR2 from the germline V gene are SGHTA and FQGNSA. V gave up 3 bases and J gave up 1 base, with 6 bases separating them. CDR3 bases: TGTGCCAGCAGCTTTACAGGCCAAGAGACCCAGTACTTC. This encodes CASSFTGQETQYF.

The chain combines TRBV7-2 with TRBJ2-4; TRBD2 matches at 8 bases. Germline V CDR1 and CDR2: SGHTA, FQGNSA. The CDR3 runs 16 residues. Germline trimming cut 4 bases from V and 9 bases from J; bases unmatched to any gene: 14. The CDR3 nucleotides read TGTGCCAGCAGCTCACACCTTAGCGGGGCCCGAACCATTCAGTACTTC. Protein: CASSSHLSGARTIQYF.

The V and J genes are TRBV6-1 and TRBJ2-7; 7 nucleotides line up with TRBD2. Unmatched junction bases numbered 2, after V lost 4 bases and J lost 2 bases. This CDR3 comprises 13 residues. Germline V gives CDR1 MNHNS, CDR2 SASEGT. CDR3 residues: CASSVAGAYEQYF. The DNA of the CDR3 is TGTGCCAGCAGTGTTGCGGGGGCCTACGAGCAGTACTTC.

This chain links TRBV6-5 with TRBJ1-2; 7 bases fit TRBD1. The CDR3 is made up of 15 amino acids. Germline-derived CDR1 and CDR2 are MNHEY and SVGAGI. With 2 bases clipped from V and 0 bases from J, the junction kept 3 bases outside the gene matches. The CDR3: CASSYHGTANYGYTF. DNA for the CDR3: TGTGCCAGCAGTTACCATGGGACAGCTAACTATGGCTACACCTTC.

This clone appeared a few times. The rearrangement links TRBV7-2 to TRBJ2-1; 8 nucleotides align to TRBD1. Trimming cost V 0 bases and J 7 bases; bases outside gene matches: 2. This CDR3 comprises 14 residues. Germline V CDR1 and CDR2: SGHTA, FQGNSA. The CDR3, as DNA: TGTGCCAGCAGCTTAGCCCAGGGGGCGAATGAGCAGTTCTTC. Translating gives CASSLAQGANEQFF.